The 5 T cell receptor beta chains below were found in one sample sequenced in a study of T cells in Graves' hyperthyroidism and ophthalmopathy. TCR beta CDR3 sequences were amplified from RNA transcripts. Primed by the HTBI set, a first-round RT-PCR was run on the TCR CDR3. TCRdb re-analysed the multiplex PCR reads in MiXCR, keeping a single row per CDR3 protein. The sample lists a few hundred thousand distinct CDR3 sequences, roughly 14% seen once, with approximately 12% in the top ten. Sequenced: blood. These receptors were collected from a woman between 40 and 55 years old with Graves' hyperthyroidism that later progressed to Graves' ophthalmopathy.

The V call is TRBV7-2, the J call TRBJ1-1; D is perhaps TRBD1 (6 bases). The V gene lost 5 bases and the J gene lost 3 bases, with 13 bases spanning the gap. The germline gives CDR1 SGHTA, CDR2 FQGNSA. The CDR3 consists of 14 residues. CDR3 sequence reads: CASSGRGQYTEAFF. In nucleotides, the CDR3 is TGTGCCAGCAGCGGCAGGGGTCAGTACACTGAAGCTTTCTTT.

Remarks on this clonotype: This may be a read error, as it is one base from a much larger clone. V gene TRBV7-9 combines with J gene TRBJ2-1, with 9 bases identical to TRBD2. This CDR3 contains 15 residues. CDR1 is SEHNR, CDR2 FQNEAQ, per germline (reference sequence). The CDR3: CASRLAGAGLNEQFF. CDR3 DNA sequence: TGTGCCAGCAGATTAGCGGGAGCCGGGCTCAATGAGCAGTTCTTC.

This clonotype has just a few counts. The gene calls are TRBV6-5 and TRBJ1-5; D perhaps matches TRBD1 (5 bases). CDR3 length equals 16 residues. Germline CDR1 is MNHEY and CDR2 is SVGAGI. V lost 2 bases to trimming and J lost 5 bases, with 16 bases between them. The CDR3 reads CASSYTPGPIDQPQHF. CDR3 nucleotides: TGTGCCAGCAGTTACACCCCGGGACCCATCGATCAGCCCCAGCATTTT.

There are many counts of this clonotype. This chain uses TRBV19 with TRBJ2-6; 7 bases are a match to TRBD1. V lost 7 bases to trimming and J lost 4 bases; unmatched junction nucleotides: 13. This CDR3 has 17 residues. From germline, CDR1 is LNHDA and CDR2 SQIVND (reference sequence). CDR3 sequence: CASTPLQGSGGANVLTF. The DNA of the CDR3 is TGTGCCAGTACCCCATTACAGGGGTCGGGCGGGGCCAACGTCCTGACTTTC.

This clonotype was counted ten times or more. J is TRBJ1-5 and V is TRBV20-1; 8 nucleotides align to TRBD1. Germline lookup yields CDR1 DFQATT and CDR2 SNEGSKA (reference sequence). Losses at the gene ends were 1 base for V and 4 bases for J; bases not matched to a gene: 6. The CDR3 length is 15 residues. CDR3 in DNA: TGCAGTGCTAGAGTTGACAGGGGCGGGAATCAGCCCCAGCATTTT. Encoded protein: CSARVDRGGNQPQHF.